This TCR beta chain was identified in a study of PD-L1 blockade in urothelial cancer. Remarks on this clone: Its specificity is unknown.

Clones were sequenced by immunoSEQ multiplex PCR, and TCRdb holds only the in-frame ones, with some missing. This sample has 50,000 to 60,000 clones, with around 84% found just once. Findings and caveats of the study: Better survival was predicted by below-median pretreatment blood TCR clonality.

The CDR3 covers 15 residues. Germline V gene data show CDR1 as SGHRS and CDR2 as YFSETQ. Trimming shortened V by 5 bases and J by 0 bases, and 15 bases separated the two germline ends. Sequences were derived from PBMCs, sampled around atezolizumab (anti-PD-L1) treatment. The clonotype originates from a man aged 50 or older with urothelial cancer. V and J are TRBV5-1 and TRBJ2-7; weak D call: TRBD1 (5 bases). In DNA, the CDR3 is TGCGCCAGCAGACTCAACGCAGGGCCCTCCTACGAGCAGTACTTC. The encoded protein is CASRLNAGPSYEQYF.